These 25 T cell receptor beta chains came from one sample sequenced in a study of blood T cell repertoires in COVID-19. The protocol was immunoSEQ multiplex PCR, while the TCRdb copy is restricted to in-frame clones and leaves out a portion. This table holds more than 200,000 clones, about four fifths found once. The source material was peripheral blood. These receptors all stem from a man aged 80 or over with acute or convalescent COVID-19.

The V gene is TRBV18, the J gene TRBJ1-6; 7 bases map to TRBD1. The CDR3 loop spans 15 amino acids. Per germline, CDR1 KGHSH and CDR2 LQKENI. Trimming removed 3 bases from V and 7 bases from J; junction bases left unmatched: 6. The CDR3 reads CASSPYVQGNSPLHF. The CDR3 region has the DNA TGTGCCAGCTCACCTTATGTACAGGGGAATTCACCCCTCCACTTT.

The V and J genes are TRBV19 and TRBJ1-2; 7 nucleotides line up with TRBD1. After removal of 6 bases from V and 6 bases from J, the junction contained 10 bases not matched to a gene. Germline V gene lookup returns CDR1 LNHDA and CDR2 SQIVND (reference sequence). The CDR3 contains 14 residues. The CDR3 sequence is CASREQGRSDGYTF. The CDR3 nucleotides read TGTGCCAGTAGGGAACAGGGGAGGTCGGATGGCTACACCTTC.

This chain joins TRBV3-1 (or the pseudogene TRBV3-2) and TRBJ1-4; 8 bases line up with TRBD1. The junction had 3 bases not matched to a gene; V was cut back by 1 base and J by 8 bases. The CDR3 sequence is 14 residues long. Germline values: CDR1 LGHDT, CDR2 YNNKEL (reference sequence). The CDR3 DNA reads as TGTGCCAGCAGCCAAGCCGGACAGGGCGAAAAACTGTTTTTT. It specifies CASSQAGQGEKLFF.

V and J are TRBV9 and TRBJ2-3; no firm D call. V was pared by 4 bases and J by 2 bases, with 20 bases between. Germline V lookup: CDR1 SGDLS, CDR2 YYNGEE. The CDR3 runs 17 residues. CDR3 in amino acids: CASSPLDSRAYTDTQYF. The CDR3 bases are TGTGCCAGCAGCCCACTGGATAGCCGAGCCTACACAGATACGCAGTATTTT.

V is TRBV6-1 and J is TRBJ1-2; 8 bases align to TRBD1. CDR3 length: 16 residues. Germline trimming cut 0 bases from V and 2 bases from J; bases unmatched to any gene: 5. Germline CDR1 and CDR2: MNHNS and SASEGT. Written as DNA, the CDR3 is TGTGCCAGCAGTGAAGCCAGGGGACAGGCCAACTATGGCTACACCTTC. Translated, it gives CASSEARGQANYGYTF.

The chain is built from TRBV18 and TRBJ2-7; D remains ambiguous. In germline, CDR1 is KGHSH, CDR2 LQKENI. This CDR3 is built from 13 residues. The ends were cut back, 3 bases at V and 3 bases at J, with 9 bases in the middle. CDR3 bases: TGTGCCAGCTCACCCGCAACGGGCTACGAGCAGTACTTC. Amino acids: CASSPATGYEQYF.

The CDR3 sequence: CASSKFEREVKQYF. CDR3 nucleotide sequence: TGTGCCAGCAGCAAATTTGAGAGGGAGGTCAAGCAGTACTTC. V gene TRBV21-1 combines with J gene TRBJ2-7; the table's TRBD2 call for D was not verified on the DNA. TRBV21-1 is a pseudogene. The CDR3 length is 14 residues.

This clone was seen a handful of times. The CDR3, as DNA: TGTGCCAGCAGCGCCCTCAACCGGGACAGACTCACTGAAGCTTTCTTT. It encodes CASSALNRDRLTEAFF. V is TRBV9 and J is TRBJ1-1; 7 bases agree with TRBD1. Germline values: CDR1 SGDLS, CDR2 YYNGEE. V trimming: 3 bases; J trimming: 4 bases; junction bases outside the gene matches: 12. This CDR3 contains 16 residues.

The V call is TRBV18, the J call TRBJ1-5, with TRBD1 identical over 8 bases. V shed 5 bases and J 3 bases; nucleotides not matched to a gene: 6. The CDR3 length is 15 residues. Germline assignment: CDR1 KGHSH and CDR2 LQKENI. The CDR3, as DNA: TGTGCCAGCTCAACTGCAGGGGGCAACAATCAGCCCCAGCATTTT. It encodes CASSTAGGNNQPQHF.

V is TRBV20-1 and J is TRBJ2-1; 7 bases agree with TRBD1. Germline V lookup: CDR1 DFQATT, CDR2 SNEGSKA (reference sequence). V was pared by 5 bases and J by 8 bases, with 3 bases of the junction left unmatched. The CDR3 contains 11 residues. The CDR3, as DNA: TGCAGTGCTCCCCAGGGGGATGAGCAGTTCTTC. Amino acids: CSAPQGDEQFF.

The DNA for the CDR3 is TGCAGCGTTGAAAGGGACAGCTCCTACAATGAGCAGTTCTTC. Protein: CSVERDSSYNEQFF. The genes are TRBV29-1 and TRBJ2-1, with TRBD1 identical over 7 bases. Trimming at V came to 2 bases and at J to 0 bases, leaving 1 base not matched to a gene. CDR1 and CDR2 from the germline V gene are SQVTM and ANQGSEA. The CDR3 extends over 14 amino acids.

This sequence joins TRBV4-1 and TRBJ1-1; the match to TRBD1 covers 8 bases. J lost 0 bases, V lost 1 base, and 4 bases had no gene match. This CDR3 is 16 amino acids long. Germline-derived CDR1 and CDR2 are MGHRA and YSYEKL. The CDR3 reads CASSQGYRGVNTEAFF. CDR3 DNA sequence: TGCGCCAGCAGCCAAGGGTACAGGGGGGTGAACACTGAAGCTTTCTTT.

This clone was recorded a few times. The genes are TRBV19 and TRBJ1-5; weak D call: TRBD1 (6 bases). The length of the CDR3 is 14 residues. CDR1 is LNHDA and CDR2 is SQIVND in the germline V gene (reference sequence). V was cut by 5 bases and J by 1 base, with 9 bases left in between. CDR3 loop: CASSAGVSNQPQHF. The CDR3, as DNA: TGTGCCAGTAGTGCAGGGGTCAGCAATCAGCCCCAGCATTTT.

The chain joins TRBV2 to TRBJ1-2; weak D call: TRBD1 (6 bases). Germline loops: CDR1 SNHLY, CDR2 FYNNEI. The CDR3 has 14 residues. V lost 4 bases and J 8 bases, leaving 17 bases between the germline ends. For the CDR3, the DNA is TGTGCCAGCAGTGCCACAGGGACACGACCCGGCTACACCTTC. It translates to CASSATGTRPGYTF. The full variable domain, rest sourced from reference TRBV2 and TRBJ1-2, is EPEVTQTPSHQVTQMGQEVILRCVPISNHLYFYWYRQILGQKVEFLVSFYNNEISEKSEIFDDQFSVERPDGSNFTLKIRSTKLEDSAMYFCASSATGTRPGYTFGSGTRLTVV.

The genes are TRBV11-2 and TRBJ2-1; 16 bases agree with TRBD2. Germline CDR1 and CDR2: SGHAT and FQNNGV. J was trimmed by 15 bases and V by 5 bases; bases with no gene match: 7. This CDR3 is 14 amino acids long. CDR3 protein: CASSLGTSGGARFF. DNA for the CDR3: TGTGCCAGCAGCCTGGGGACTAGCGGGGGGGCGCGGTTCTTC.

The rearrangement joins TRBV5-1 to TRBJ1-6; D perhaps matches TRBD1 (5 bases). CDR1 and CDR2 from the germline V gene are SGHRS and YFSETQ. V was trimmed by 4 bases and J by 0 bases, leaving 8 bases between them. The CDR3 runs to 15 residues. The CDR3 sequence is CASSGRDSYNSPLHF. The CDR3 nucleotides are TGCGCCAGCAGCGGCAGGGACTCCTATAATTCACCCCTCCACTTT.

V gene TRBV6-5 combines with J gene TRBJ2-2; 12 bases fit TRBD1. After removal of 10 bases from V and 5 bases from J, the junction contained 8 bases not matched to a gene. Germline CDR1 MNHEY, CDR2 SVGAGI. CDR3 length: 15 amino acids. CDR3 DNA sequence: TGTGCCACTAGGGACAGGGGGCGTAATACCGGGGAGCTGTTTTTT. This codes for CATRDRGRNTGELFF.

The chain combines TRBV12-3 or TRBV12-4 with TRBJ2-7, with a weak D call TRBD1 (6 bases). V lost 3 bases, J lost 0 bases, and 6 bases lay in between. The CDR3 totals 13 residues. The CDR3, as DNA: TGTGCCAGCAGTTTGGGGGCCTCCTACGAGCAGTACTTC. Its translation is CASSLGASYEQYF.

This chain links TRBV24-1 with TRBJ2-2, with a weak D call TRBD2 (5 bases). V lost 4 bases and J lost 4, with 12 bases in between. Germline-derived CDR1 and CDR2 are KGHDR and SFDVKD. The CDR3 contains 15 residues. CDR3 DNA: TGTGCCACCAGTGACCCCCGGGGTACCACCGGGGAGCTGTTTTTT. It codes for CATSDPRGTTGELFF.

V is TRBV6-5 and J is TRBJ2-3; the D gene is possibly TRBD2 (7 bases). The CDR3 has 12 residues. Germline V gene data show CDR1 as MNHEY and CDR2 as SVGAGI. V was pared by 2 bases and J by 10 bases, with 10 bases between. The CDR3 coding sequence is TGTGCCAGCAGTTACGGGGGGGGCGCGCAGTATTTT. This encodes CASSYGGGAQYF.

The genes are TRBV6-5 and TRBJ1-6, with D maybe TRBD1 (6 bases). Trimming took off 0 bases at V and 10 bases at J, with 13 bases between the two ends. Germline CDR1 MNHEY, CDR2 SVGAGI. CDR3 length equals 15 residues. The CDR3 spells CASSYSNRVGSPLHF. CDR3 DNA sequence: TGTGCCAGCAGTTACTCTAACAGGGTCGGGTCACCCCTCCACTTT.

The chain joins TRBV9 to TRBJ2-1; 10 bases fit TRBD2. Germline lookup yields CDR1 SGDLS and CDR2 YYNGEE. V was pared by 3 bases and J by 5 bases, with 5 bases of the junction left unmatched. The CDR3 runs to 15 residues. The CDR3 nucleotides read TGTGCCAGCAGCGGCTGGACTAGCGGAGACAATGAGCAGTTCTTC. Residues: CASSGWTSGDNEQFF.

The V gene is TRBV6-1, the J gene TRBJ2-7; maybe TRBD1 (6 bases). There are 16 residues in the CDR3. The germline V gene encodes CDR1 MNHNS and CDR2 SASEGT. V lost 4 bases to trimming and J lost 2 bases, with 18 bases between them. DNA for the CDR3: TGTGCCAGCAGTGTTAAACAGGGCCTTGGGCCCTACGAGCAGTACTTC. This sequence encodes CASSVKQGLGPYEQYF.

This clone was recorded a few times. The chain has TRBV2 and TRBJ1-6; TRBD1 might be the D (5 bases). With 4 bases removed from V and 7 bases from J, the gap between germline ends came to 11 bases. Germline V gives CDR1 SNHLY, CDR2 FYNNEI. There are 14 residues in the CDR3. The CDR3 loop reads CASSGGTVNSPLHF. In DNA, the CDR3 is TGTGCCAGCAGTGGCGGGACGGTGAATTCACCCCTCCACTTT.

This chain connects TRBV2 to TRBJ2-7; no definite D call. Trimming removed 7 bases from V and 2 bases from J, with 15 bases in between. The germline V gene has CDR1 SNHLY and CDR2 FYNNEI. The CDR3 totals 14 residues. The CDR3 DNA sequence: TGTGCCAGCATAGAACAAGCCGGAGCCTACGAGCAGTACTTC. Translating it yields CASIEQAGAYEQYF.